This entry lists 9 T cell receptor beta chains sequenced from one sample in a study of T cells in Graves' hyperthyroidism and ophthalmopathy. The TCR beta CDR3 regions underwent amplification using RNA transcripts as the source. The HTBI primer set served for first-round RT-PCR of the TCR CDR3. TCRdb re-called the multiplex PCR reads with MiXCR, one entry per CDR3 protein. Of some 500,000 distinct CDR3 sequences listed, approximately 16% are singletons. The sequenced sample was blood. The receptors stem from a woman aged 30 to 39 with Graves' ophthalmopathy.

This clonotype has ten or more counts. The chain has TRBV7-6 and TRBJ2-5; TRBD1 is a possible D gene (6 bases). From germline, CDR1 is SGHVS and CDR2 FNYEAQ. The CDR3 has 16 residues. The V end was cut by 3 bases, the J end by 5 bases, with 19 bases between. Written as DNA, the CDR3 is TGTGCCAGCAGCTTGGGGGCGGTGGGCCACGGGGAGACCCAGTACTTC. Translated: CASSLGAVGHGETQYF.

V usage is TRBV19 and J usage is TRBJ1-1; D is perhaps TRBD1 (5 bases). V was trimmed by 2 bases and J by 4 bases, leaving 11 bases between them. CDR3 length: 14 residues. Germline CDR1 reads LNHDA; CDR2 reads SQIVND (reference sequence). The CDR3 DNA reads TGTGCCAGTAGTATAAGGGGACCGAGCACTGAAGCTTTCTTT. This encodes CASSIRGPSTEAFF.

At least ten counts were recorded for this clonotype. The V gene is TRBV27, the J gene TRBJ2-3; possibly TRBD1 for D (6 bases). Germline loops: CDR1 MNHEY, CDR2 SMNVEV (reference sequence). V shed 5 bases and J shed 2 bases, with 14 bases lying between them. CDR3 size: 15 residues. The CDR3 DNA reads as TGTGCCAGCAGTCCCCAGGGGACCATCACAGATACGCAGTATTTT. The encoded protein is CASSPQGTITDTQYF.

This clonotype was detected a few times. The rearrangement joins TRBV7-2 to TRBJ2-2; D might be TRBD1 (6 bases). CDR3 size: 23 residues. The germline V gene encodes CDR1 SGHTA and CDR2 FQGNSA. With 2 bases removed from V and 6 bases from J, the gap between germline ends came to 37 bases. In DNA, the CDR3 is TGTGCCAGCAGCTTATGGGGCGGCGACAGGACTTTTTTCCCTCGATCTTGTCCCGGGGAGCTGTTTTTT. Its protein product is CASSLWGGDRTFFPRSCPGELFF.

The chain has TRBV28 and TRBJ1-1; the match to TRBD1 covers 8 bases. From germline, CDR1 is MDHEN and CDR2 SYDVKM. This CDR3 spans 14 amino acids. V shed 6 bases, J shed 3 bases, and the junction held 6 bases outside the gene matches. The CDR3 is CASSRTGRHTEAFF. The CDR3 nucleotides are TGTGCCAGCAGCCGGACAGGGAGGCACACTGAAGCTTTCTTT.

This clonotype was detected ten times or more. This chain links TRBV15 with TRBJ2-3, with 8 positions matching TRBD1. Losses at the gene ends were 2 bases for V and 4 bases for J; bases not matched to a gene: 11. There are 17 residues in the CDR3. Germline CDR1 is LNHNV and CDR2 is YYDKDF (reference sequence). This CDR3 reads CATSRPGQGVAPDTQYF. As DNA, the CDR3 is TGTGCCACCAGCAGACCCGGACAGGGTGTTGCCCCAGATACGCAGTATTTT.

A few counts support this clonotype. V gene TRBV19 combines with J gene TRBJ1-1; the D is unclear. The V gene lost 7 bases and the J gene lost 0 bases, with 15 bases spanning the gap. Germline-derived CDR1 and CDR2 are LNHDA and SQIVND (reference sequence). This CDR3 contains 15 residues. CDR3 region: CASKGRAPMNTEAFF. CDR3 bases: TGTGCCAGTAAGGGTAGGGCCCCGATGAACACTGAAGCTTTCTTT.

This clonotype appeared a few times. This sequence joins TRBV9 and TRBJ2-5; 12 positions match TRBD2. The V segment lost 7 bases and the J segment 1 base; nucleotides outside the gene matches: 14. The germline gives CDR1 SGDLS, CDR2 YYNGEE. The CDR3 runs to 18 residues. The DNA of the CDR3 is TGTGCCAGCGCACGAGGCTCTACTAGCGGGAGGCTCCAAGAGACCCAGTACTTC. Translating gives CASARGSTSGRLQETQYF.

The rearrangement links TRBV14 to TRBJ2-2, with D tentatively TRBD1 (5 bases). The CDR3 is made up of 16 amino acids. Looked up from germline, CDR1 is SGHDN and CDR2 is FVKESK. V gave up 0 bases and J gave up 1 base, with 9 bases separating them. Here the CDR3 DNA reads TGTGCCAGCAGCCAAGAAGTCAGGGTGAACACCGGGGAGCTGTTTTTT. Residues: CASSQEVRVNTGELFF.